The 31 T cell receptor beta chains given below trace back to one sample, sequenced in a study of T cell clonality in common variable immunodeficiency. Whole-study findings and limits: Common variable immunodeficiency TCR beta sequences reportedly had fewer deletions and N-nucleotide insertions.

What these receptors recognize is not known. Profiled with immunoSEQ multiplex PCR; TCRdb holds only in-frame clones, not every one. This sample has over 20,000 clones, each found more than once. Material: peripheral blood mononuclear cells. Source of these receptors: a human donor with common variable immunodeficiency.

This clone was counted ten times or more. The read ends 3 residues before the CDR3 terminus; that terminus is restored from the germline J gene. The gene calls are TRBV2 and TRBJ2-7, with 11 bases lining up with TRBD2. From germline, CDR1 is SNHLY and CDR2 FYNNEI. The ends lost 6 bases at V and 4 bases at J; junction bases unmatched: 5. This CDR3 is built from 14 residues. CDR3 in amino acids: CASRTGTSGYEQYF. CDR3 bases read: TGTGCCAGCAGGACAGGGACTAGCGGTTACGAG.

This clone was recorded at least ten times. The CDR3 end lies 3 residues beyond the end of the read and is filled in from the germline J gene. The chain joins TRBV2 to TRBJ2-1; tentative D call: TRBD1 (6 bases). Germline V gene sequence: CDR1 SNHLY, CDR2 FYNNEI. V lost 4 bases and J lost 3, with 7 bases in between. The CDR3 extends over 13 amino acids. The sequenced part of the CDR3 DNA is TGTGCCAGCAGTGTACAGGGCTACAATGAG. It translates to CASSVQGYNE. The whole CDR3 is CASSVQGYNEQFF.

This clone was counted only a few times. The CDR3 extends 3 residues past the end of the read, so its final part is completed from the germline J gene. This sequence joins TRBV20-1 and TRBJ2-1; TRBD2 matches at 7 bases. Losses at the gene ends were 3 bases for V and 8 bases for J; bases not matched to a gene: 7. CDR3 length: 13 amino acids. Germline V gene sequence: CDR1 DFQATT, CDR2 SNEGSKA (reference sequence). CDR3 sequence reads: CSASLSSGDEQFF. The DNA read from the CDR3 is TGCAGTGCTAGCCTCTCGAGCGGGGATGAG.

For this clone: The read ends 3 residues early relative to the CDR3; the germline J gene fills the gap. This chain uses TRBV18 with TRBJ1-4, with D perhaps matching TRBD1 (5 bases). The V gene's germline CDR1 is KGHSH and CDR2 LQKENI. With 2 bases removed from V and 6 bases from J, the gap between germline ends came to 13 bases. The CDR3 totals 15 residues. CDR3 amino acids: CASSPLAGWDEKLFF. CDR3 DNA (partial): TGTGCCAGCTCACCATTAGCAGGGTGGGATGAAAAA. The full variable domain, completed using reference TRBV18 and TRBJ1-4, is NAGVMQNPRHLVRRRGQEARLRCSPMKGHSHVYWYRQLPEEGLKFMVYLQKENIIDESGMPKERFSAEFPKEGPSILRIQQVVRGDSAAYFCASSPLAGWDEKLFFGSGTQLSVL.

At least ten counts were recorded for this clone. The read is 3 residues too short to cover the CDR3 end, so that end is filled in from the germline J gene. The chain uses TRBV19 and TRBJ2-7; the D gene is possibly TRBD1 (5 bases). Germline CDR1 and CDR2: LNHDA and SQIVND (reference sequence). V lost 3 bases and J 2 bases, leaving 11 bases between the germline ends. CDR3 length: 14 residues. The chain's CDR3 is CASSIRDSAYEQYF. The sequenced CDR3 bases are TGTGCCAGTAGTATCCGAGACAGTGCCTACGAG.

This clone was detected ten times or more. CDR3 bases read: TGTGCCAGCAGGGAGAGTGACACCCGCACAGATACG. This translates into CASRESDTRTDT. The CDR3 in full is CASRESDTRTDTQYF. This chain links TRBV2 with TRBJ2-3, with D hard to call. From the germline J gene comes the end of the CDR3, since the read stops 3 residues before it. Germline CDR1 reads SNHLY; CDR2 reads FYNNEI. The CDR3 runs 15 residues. V was cut by 6 bases and J by 1 base, with 14 bases left in between.

This clone has a handful of counts. The read halts 3 residues ahead of the CDR3 end, with the missing end drawn from the germline J gene. The rearrangement joins TRBV19 to TRBJ2-3, with a possible D match to TRBD1 (5 bases). The germline V gene encodes CDR1 LNHDA and CDR2 SQIVND (reference sequence). Deletions cut 5 bases from V and 4 bases from J, with 10 bases between. The CDR3 is made up of 13 amino acids. CDR3 bases read: TGTGCCAGTAGTTTCATCAGGGCAGATACG. It is translated as CASSFIRADT. The complete CDR3 sequence is CASSFIRADTQYF.

This clone has at least ten counts. Read data end 3 residues before the CDR3 end; the end is taken from the germline J gene. The rearrangement joins TRBV5-1 to TRBJ2-3, with a weak D call TRBD1 (7 bases). Trimming cost V 1 base and J 5 bases, with 8 bases left between them. The CDR3 runs to 13 residues. CDR1 and CDR2 (germline): SGHRS, YFSETQ. The sequenced part of the CDR3 DNA is TGCGCCAGCAGCTTGCAGGGGGGAGATACG. This codes for CASSLQGGDT. From start to end, the CDR3 is CASSLQGGDTQYF. The full variable domain, in which reference TRBV5-1 and TRBJ2-3 provide the parts outside the CDR3, is KAGVTQTPRYLIKTRGQQVTLSCSPISGHRSVSWYQQTPGQGLQFLFEYFSETQRNKGNFPGRFSGRQFSNSRSEMNVSTLELGDSALYLCASSLQGGDTQYFGPGTRLTVL.

Remarks on this clone: Read coverage stops 3 residues before the CDR3 terminus; the germline J gene supplies the remainder. This chain links TRBV5-1 with TRBJ2-1, with a tentative D call TRBD2 (5 bases). CDR3 length: 15 amino acids. The V end was cut by 5 bases, the J end by 2 bases, with 14 bases between. The germline CDR1 and CDR2 sequences are SGHRS and YFSETQ. The CDR3 spells CASRVQEVTYNEQFF. The part of the CDR3 DNA that was read is TGCGCCAGCAGGGTCCAGGAGGTTACCTACAATGAG. Together with reference TRBV5-1 and TRBJ2-1, the CDR3 gives the full variable domain: KAGVTQTPRYLIKTRGQQVTLSCSPISGHRSVSWYQQTPGQGLQFLFEYFSETQRNKGNFPGRFSGRQFSNSRSEMNVSTLELGDSALYLCASRVQEVTYNEQFFGPGTRLTVL.

In the case of this clone: The read ends 3 residues shy of where the CDR3 ends; the end is completed using the germline J gene. The chain couples TRBV7-9 to TRBJ1-6, with D possibly being TRBD1 (6 bases). The CDR3 runs to 14 residues. V was clipped by 3 bases and J by 7 bases, with 10 bases between them. Looked up from germline, CDR1 is SEHNR and CDR2 is FQNEAQ (reference sequence). CDR3 DNA (partial): TGTGCCAGCAGCTTCTGGACAGAAAATTCACCC. Amino acids: CASSFWTENSP. In full, the CDR3 is CASSFWTENSPLHF.

Notes on this clone: The CDR3 end falls 3 residues outside the read, so it is completed with the germline J gene. The chain employs TRBV29-1 and TRBJ1-2; D gene ambiguous. Germline CDR1 SQVTM, CDR2 ANQGSEA. V lost 4 bases and J lost 7, with 10 bases in between. This CDR3 region has 11 residues. Partial CDR3 DNA: TGCAGCGTTGGCAGGAACGGTGGC. Encoded protein: CSVGRNGG. The entire CDR3 is CSVGRNGGYTF.

This clone was recorded a few times. The read falls 3 residues short of the CDR3 end, and the missing part is taken from the germline J gene. The chain recombines TRBV7-7 with TRBJ2-2, with D possibly being TRBD1 (5 bases). V was cut by 4 bases and J by 1 base, with 7 bases left in between. This CDR3 is built from 14 residues. CDR1 is SSHAT and CDR2 is FNYEAQ in the germline V gene (reference sequence). The CDR3 DNA, read in part, is TGTGCCAGCAGCTCGACAGTGAACACCGGGGAG. It is translated as CASSSTVNTGE. The whole CDR3 protein reads CASSSTVNTGELFF.

This clone was recorded many times. The CDR3 end lies 3 residues beyond the end of the read and is filled in from the germline J gene. This chain joins TRBV20-1 and TRBJ1-4, with D uncertain. This CDR3 contains 14 residues. In germline, CDR1 is DFQATT, CDR2 SNEGSKA (reference sequence). The V and J ends lost 3 bases and 2 bases respectively, with 10 bases between them. The CDR3 is CSARTPSTNEKLFF. Incomplete CDR3 DNA: TGCAGTGCTAGGACACCCTCCACTAATGAAAAA.

This clone was counted at least ten times. The CDR3 bases that were read are TGTGCCAGCAGTCCCTTACAGGGGGCCTATGGC. As protein: CASSPLQGAYG. In full, the CDR3 is CASSPLQGAYGYTF. The V gene is TRBV27, the J gene TRBJ1-2; TRBD1 agrees at 9 bases. The CDR3 end falls 3 residues outside the read, so it is completed with the germline J gene. The V segment lost 5 bases and the J segment 4 bases; nucleotides outside the gene matches: 5. The CDR3 loop spans 14 amino acids. Germline V gene data show CDR1 as MNHEY and CDR2 as SMNVEV (reference sequence).

Details on this clone: The observed sequence ends 3 residues before the CDR3 terminus, with the missing tail filled in from the germline J gene. The chain carries TRBV7-8 and TRBJ1-1; D is perhaps TRBD1 (5 bases). This CDR3 is built from 15 residues. Trimming took 8 bases from V and 6 from J, leaving 22 bases between them. From germline, CDR1 is SGHVS and CDR2 FQNEAQ. The CDR3 reads CASHTDSFFGAEAFF. The sequenced CDR3 bases are TGTGCCAGCCATACCGACAGTTTCTTTGGGGCTGAA.

A few counts support this clone. The read ends 3 residues shy of where the CDR3 ends; the end is completed using the germline J gene. J is TRBJ2-1 and V is TRBV7-2; 7 bases map to TRBD2. Germline V gene lookup returns CDR1 SGHTA and CDR2 FQGNSA. CDR3 size: 15 residues. V was pared by 5 bases and J by 6 bases, with 10 bases of the junction left unmatched. Partial CDR3 DNA: TGTGCCAGCAGCGCCGTACCCTGGGGGGGCAATGAG. It specifies CASSAVPWGGNE. The whole CDR3 protein is CASSAVPWGGNEQFF. Full variable domain (outside the CDR3, taken from reference TRBV7-2 and TRBJ2-1): GAGVSQSPSNKVTEKGKDVELRCDPISGHTALYWYRQSLGQGLEFLIYFQGNSAPDKSGLPSDRFSAERTGGSVSTLTIQRTQQEDSAVYLCASSAVPWGGNEQFFGPGTRLTVL.

This clone was counted between two and nine times. CDR3 protein: CASSQGTGTARGYTF. CDR3 DNA, as far as it was read: TGTGCCAGCAGCCAGGGGACAGGGACGGCGAGAGGC. V and J are TRBV7-6 and TRBJ1-2; 9 nucleotides line up with TRBD1. Coverage ceases 3 residues before the CDR3 finishes, and the germline J gene fills in the end. The CDR3 consists of 15 residues. In germline, CDR1 is SGHVS, CDR2 FNYEAQ. The full variable domain, rest sourced from reference TRBV7-6 and TRBJ1-2, is GAGVSQSPRYKVTKRGQDVALRCDPISGHVSLYWYRQALGQGPEFLTYFNYEAQQDKSGLPNDRFSAERPEGSISTLTIQRTEQRDSAMYRCASSQGTGTARGYTFGSGTRLTVV.

This clone came up many times. The read finishes 3 residues shy of the CDR3 end, and the germline J gene is used to complete it. The chain uses TRBV19 and TRBJ2-7, with D maybe TRBD1 (5 bases). Germline V gene data show CDR1 as LNHDA and CDR2 as SQIVND (reference sequence). The CDR3 is made up of 13 amino acids. The V gene lost 4 bases and the J gene lost 3 bases, with 10 bases spanning the gap. The sequenced part of the CDR3 DNA is TGTGCCAGTAGTACTATTGACAGCTACGAG. Protein sequence: CASSTIDSYE. The full CDR3 protein is CASSTIDSYEQYF.

This clone was seen only a few times. The observed sequence ends 3 residues before the CDR3 terminus, with the missing tail filled in from the germline J gene. The chain combines TRBV18 with TRBJ2-3; 11 bases are a match to TRBD2. The length of the CDR3 is 16 residues. The germline gives CDR1 KGHSH, CDR2 LQKENI. After removal of 2 bases from V and 4 bases from J, the junction contained 5 bases not matched to a gene. The CDR3 sequence is CASSPLAGGPADTQYF. CDR3 DNA, as far as it was read: TGTGCCAGCTCACCATTAGCGGGAGGGCCGGCAGATACG.

This clone was counted between two and nine times. The CDR3 end lies 3 residues beyond the end of the read and is filled in from the germline J gene. The chain carries TRBV7-2 and TRBJ2-5; the match to TRBD1 covers 7 bases. V gave up 5 bases and J gave up 5 bases; unmatched junction bases: 8. The CDR3 spans 14 residues. CDR1 is SGHTA and CDR2 is FQGNSA in the germline V gene. The CDR3 spells CASSPNRGWETQYF. The part of the CDR3 DNA that was read is TGTGCCAGCAGCCCAAACAGGGGTTGGGAGACC. Based on the CDR3 plus reference TRBV7-2 and TRBJ2-5, the full variable domain is GAGVSQSPSNKVTEKGKDVELRCDPISGHTALYWYRQSLGQGLEFLIYFQGNSAPDKSGLPSDRFSAERTGGSVSTLTIQRTQQEDSAVYLCASSPNRGWETQYFGPGTRLLVL.

For this clone: Read data end 3 residues before the CDR3 end; the end is taken from the germline J gene. J is TRBJ2-1 and V is TRBV2; the match to TRBD2 covers 7 bases. After removal of 7 bases from V and 9 bases from J, the junction contained 3 bases not matched to a gene. CDR1 is SNHLY and CDR2 is FYNNEI in the germline V gene. CDR3 length: 11 amino acids. The covered CDR3 bases are TGTGCCAGCACTCAGCGGGGTGAG. It yields the protein CASTQRGE. Given in full, the CDR3 is CASTQRGEQFF.

The sample holds a few counts of this clone. The CDR3 is cut off 3 residues early in the read; its end comes from the germline J gene. The rearrangement uses TRBV5-1 and TRBJ2-5; D is perhaps TRBD1 (6 bases). V lost 1 base and J 5 bases, leaving 21 bases between the germline ends. Per germline, CDR1 SGHRS and CDR2 YFSETQ. The CDR3 sequence is 17 residues long. The CDR3: CASSLRPGQGYAETQYF. The covered CDR3 bases are TGCGCCAGCAGCTTGAGGCCGGGACAAGGGTACGCGGAGACC.

As to this clone: The read halts 3 residues ahead of the CDR3 end, with the missing end drawn from the germline J gene. The V gene is TRBV19, the J gene TRBJ1-5, with D maybe TRBD1 (5 bases). Trimming took 5 bases from V and 0 from J, leaving 11 bases between them. This CDR3 has 15 amino acids. Germline assignment: CDR1 LNHDA and CDR2 SQIVND (reference sequence). CDR3 sequence reads: CASSSRGDSNQPQHF. CDR3 DNA, as far as it was read: TGTGCCAGTAGTTCAAGGGGCGATAGCAATCAGCCC.

This clone was observed at least ten times. Compared with germline, one end of the junction differs, possibly owing to a read error. The CDR3 goes on 3 residues after the read ends, and that part is filled in from the germline J gene. The chain uses TRBV20-1 and TRBJ2-2; weak D call: TRBD1 (5 bases). The length of the CDR3 is 12 residues. Germline CDR1 and CDR2: DFQATT and SNEGSKA (reference sequence). The CDR3 DNA, read in part, is TGCAGTGCTAGAGACTGGGGTGGGGCG. Its translation is CSARDWGGA. The complete CDR3 protein is CSARDWGGALFF.

This clone was counted a few times. The sequenced fragment ends 3 residues before the CDR3 boundary, so the rest is inferred from the germline J gene. The chain has TRBV30 and TRBJ2-1; 8 nucleotides match TRBD2. V was clipped by 3 bases and J by 7 bases; unmatched bases: 8. Looked up from germline, CDR1 is GTSNPN and CDR2 is SVGIG (reference sequence). The CDR3 runs to 14 residues. CDR3 protein: CAWSPAGVQNEQFF. The sequenced CDR3 bases are TGTGCCTGGAGCCCAGCGGGAGTGCAGAATGAG.

In this sample, this clone turned up many times. Read coverage stops 3 residues before the CDR3 terminus; the germline J gene supplies the remainder. The V gene is TRBV7-6, the J gene TRBJ2-3; a weak D match, TRBD2 (6 bases). Per the germline V gene, CDR1 is SGHVS and CDR2 is FNYEAQ. The CDR3 is 16 amino acids. The V end was cut by 5 bases, the J end by 0 bases, with 15 bases between. This chain's CDR3 is CASSPELARSTDTQYF. The CDR3 bases that were read are TGTGCCAGCAGCCCCGAACTAGCCCGGAGCACAGATACG.

Details on this clone: The CDR3 end is not reached by the read, which stops 3 residues before it; the germline J gene fills it in. This chain connects TRBV18 to TRBJ2-2; 8 nucleotides align to TRBD2. Germline CDR1 is KGHSH and CDR2 is LQKENI. The CDR3 consists of 15 residues. J was trimmed by 5 bases and V by 3 bases; bases with no gene match: 5. CDR3 bases read: TGTGCCAGCTCACCGAGCGGGAGTAATACCGGGGAG. Amino acid sequence: CASSPSGSNTGE. The CDR3 in full is CASSPSGSNTGELFF.

This clone was counted many times. The read gets to within 3 residues of the CDR3 end, and the germline J gene fills in the rest. V and J are TRBV9 and TRBJ2-7; a possible D gene is TRBD1 (6 bases). Per germline, CDR1 SGDLS and CDR2 YYNGEE. V was clipped by 2 bases and J by 2 bases, with 11 bases between them. The CDR3 has 14 residues. The part of the CDR3 DNA that was read is TGTGCCAGCAGCGTCCGGGACATACCCTACGAG. Its protein product is CASSVRDIPYE. The complete CDR3 reads CASSVRDIPYEQYF.

This clone was seen only a few times. The read halts 3 residues ahead of the CDR3 end, with the missing end drawn from the germline J gene. The rearrangement uses TRBV19 and TRBJ2-2; D not certain. The CDR3 sequence is 14 residues long. Trimming removed 0 bases from V and 9 bases from J, with 11 bases in between. Germline V gene data show CDR1 as LNHDA and CDR2 as SQIVND (reference sequence). Here the CDR3 reads CASSIDRVARELFF. The covered CDR3 bases are TGTGCCAGTAGTATAGATCGGGTGGCCCGGGAG.

Turning to this clone: The CDR3 extends 3 residues past the end of the read, so its final part is completed from the germline J gene. Distinct nucleotide sequences in the sample also encode this CDR3. The chain is built from TRBV18 and TRBJ1-1, with 7 bases that match TRBD1. CDR1 and CDR2 from the germline V gene are KGHSH and LQKENI. The CDR3 extends over 14 amino acids. V gave up 3 bases and J gave up 2 bases; unmatched junction bases: 3. The CDR3 bases that were read are TGTGCCAGCTCACCGGGGACAGCCAACACTGAA. Translated, it gives CASSPGTANTE. The CDR3 in its entirety is CASSPGTANTEAFF.

A remark on this clone: With the read ending 3 residues before the CDR3 end, the germline J gene is used to fill in that end. The chain couples TRBV5-1 to TRBJ2-7; weak D call: TRBD1 (6 bases). The CDR3 has 15 amino acids. V gave up 6 bases and J gave up 4 bases, with 20 bases separating them. Per the germline V gene, CDR1 is SGHRS and CDR2 is YFSETQ. This CDR3 reads CASTTVGGNRYEQYF. CDR3 DNA (partial): TGCGCCAGCACCACGGTAGGGGGAAATAGGTACGAG. The full variable domain, in which reference TRBV5-1 and TRBJ2-7 provide the parts outside the CDR3, is KAGVTQTPRYLIKTRGQQVTLSCSPISGHRSVSWYQQTPGQGLQFLFEYFSETQRNKGNFPGRFSGRQFSNSRSEMNVSTLELGDSALYLCASTTVGGNRYEQYFGPGTRLTVT.